These T cell receptor beta chains were read from a single sample in a study of identical twins. TCRdb re-analysed the 5' RACE reads in MiXCR, keeping a single row per CDR3 protein. This table has some 230,000 distinct CDR3 sequences, under 8.5% appearing once. The sample was also linked to a second study, of T cells expressing NK-cell markers.

The sequenced material came from CD8+ T cells sorted from blood. The source is a young woman in good health. Both conserved end residues are part of each CDR3. D genes are given only for firm matches. Part of the rows lack a size; the others show once, few, many or a class for expanded clones.

j_call clone_size v_call d_call cdr3_aa cdr3_nt
TRBJ2-3 many TRBV20-1 TRBD1 CSATGTGGRDTQYF TGCAGTGCGACCGGGACAGGGGGCAGAGATACGCAGTATTTT
TRBJ2-1 - TRBV11-2 - CASRQGLDNEQFF TGTGCCAGCAGACAGGGTCTGGACAATGAGCAGTTCTTC
TRBJ2-2 - TRBV6-1 TRBD2 CASRQGIAGGSHELFF TGTGCCAGCAGACAAGGTATCGCGGGCGGGAGCCACGAGCTGTTTTTT
TRBJ2-5 few TRBV12-3/TRBV12-4 - CASSLIAERETQYF TGTGCCAGCAGCTTAATAGCGGAGAGGGAGACCCAGTACTTC
TRBJ2-3 few TRBV6-1 - CASRGSRVDTQYF TGTGCCAGCAGGGGCAGCAGGGTGGATACGCAGTATTTT
TRBJ2-7 - TRBV11-2 TRBD1 CASGGDRGSSYEQYF TGTGCCAGCGGGGGGGACAGGGGAAGCTCCTACGAGCAGTACTTC
TRBJ2-7 few TRBV3-1 - CASSQGGGRVYEQYF TGTGCCAGCAGCCAAGGTGGGGGGCGCGTCTACGAGCAGTACTTC
TRBJ2-3 few TRBV7-2 - CASSLGGQGSTDTQYF TGTGCCAGCAGCTTAGGGGGGCAGGGGTCCACAGATACGCAGTATTTT
TRBJ2-5 - TRBV13 TRBD2 CASSAPGASGGAGQETQYF TGTGCCAGCTCCGCGCCCGGGGCTAGCGGGGGGGCCGGGCAAGAGACCCAGTACTTC
TRBJ2-1 many TRBV27 - CASSFQAENEQFF TGTGCCAGCAGTTTTCAAGCGGAGAATGAGCAGTTCTTC
TRBJ2-1 few TRBV20-1 TRBD1 CSARPGQVLPPLYNEQFF TGCAGTGCTAGACCGGGACAGGTCTTACCCCCTTTGTACAATGAGCAGTTCTTC
TRBJ1-2 few TRBV20-1 TRBD1 CSARQGADGYTF TGCAGTGCTAGACAGGGGGCGGATGGCTACACCTTC
TRBJ2-2 few TRBV27 - CATRPGSNTGELFF TGTGCCACCCGACCGGGGAGTAACACCGGGGAGCTGTTTTTT
TRBJ2-7 many TRBV12-3/TRBV12-4 TRBD1 CASSWGQGYEQYF TGTGCCAGCAGTTGGGGACAGGGTTACGAGCAGTACTTC
TRBJ2-3 - TRBV18 - CASSPPTGDFTDTQYF TGTGCCAGCTCACCACCGACAGGCGATTTCACAGATACGCAGTATTTT
TRBJ1-2 few TRBV7-8 - CASSLVGDGGYGYTF TGTGCCAGCAGCTTAGTTGGGGATGGCGGCTATGGCTACACCTTC
TRBJ2-1 few TRBV20-1 TRBD2 CSARPSGRDNEQFF TGCAGTGCTAGACCTAGCGGGAGAGACAATGAGCAGTTCTTC
TRBJ2-7 - TRBV4-3 - CASSRGSGVAYEQYF TGCGCCAGCAGCCGAGGGAGCGGTGTCGCCTACGAGCAGTACTTC
TRBJ1-2 few TRBV12-3/TRBV12-4 - CASSPEGNPNYGYTF TGTGCCAGCAGCCCCGAGGGCAATCCCAACTATGGCTACACCTTC
TRBJ2-1 many TRBV20-1 - CSGGPSYNEQFF TGCAGTGGGGGTCCCTCCTACAATGAGCAGTTCTTC
TRBJ2-3 - TRBV20-1 - CSARDAPGGDADTQYF TGCAGTGCTAGAGATGCCCCCGGCGGGGATGCAGATACGCAGTATTTT
TRBJ2-3 few TRBV20-1 - CSAHFIDTQYF TGCAGTGCCCATTTCATAGATACGCAGTATTTT
TRBJ2-3 - TRBV7-9 TRBD2 CASSGTSGDTDTQYF TGTGCCAGCAGCGGGACTAGCGGGGACACAGATACGCAGTATTTT
TRBJ1-1 many TRBV14 - CASSQGFAVDTEAFF TGTGCCAGCAGCCAAGGATTTGCAGTTGACACTGAAGCTTTCTTT
TRBJ1-1 - TRBV19 - CASSPDPRGTEAFF TGTGCCAGTAGTCCCGACCCCAGGGGCACTGAAGCTTTCTTT
TRBJ1-1 - TRBV7-9 - CASTLTTEAFF TGTGCCAGCACACTAACTACTGAAGCTTTCTTT
TRBJ2-1 few TRBV3-1 - CASSQGSGDPRGNEQFF TGTGCCAGCAGCCAAGGGTCGGGAGACCCCCGGGGCAATGAGCAGTTCTTC
TRBJ1-2 many TRBV12-5 TRBD1 CASGMGQGASGYTF TGTGCTAGTGGTATGGGACAGGGGGCGAGTGGCTACACCTTC
TRBJ1-2 - TRBV11-2 - CASSPTGVSYTF TGTGCCAGCAGCCCTACCGGGGTGAGCTACACCTTC
TRBJ1-1 - TRBV2 - CASSSRRRSRHAFF TGTGCCAGCAGTTCACGCCGCCGGTCTCGGCACGCTTTCTTT
TRBJ2-3 - TRBV18 - CASSPAGSTDTQYF TGTGCCAGCTCACCGGCAGGGAGCACAGATACGCAGTATTTT